One and the same sample provided the 3 T cell receptor beta chains below, sequenced in a study of blood T cell repertoires in COVID-19. Only in-frame clones appear in the TCRdb table, and some are missing; sequencing was by immunoSEQ multiplex PCR. Of 98,000 or so clones in the sample, 85% to 90% were seen once. The sequenced sample consisted of peripheral blood. Receptors originate from a human donor in a cohort sampled during active COVID-19.

The chain uses TRBV27 and TRBJ1-5; 8 bases line up with TRBD1. Germline CDR1 reads MNHEY; CDR2 reads SMNVEV (reference sequence). The CDR3 is 14 residues long. Trimming cost V 6 bases and J 6 bases; bases outside gene matches: 7. The CDR3 spells CASSKTGAVQPQHF. CDR3 nucleotides: TGTGCCAGCAGCAAGACAGGGGCCGTTCAGCCCCAGCATTTT.

The V gene is TRBV5-6, the J gene TRBJ2-5; D not resolved. Trimming took 0 bases from V and 5 from J, leaving 8 bases between them. Germline V gene data show CDR1 as SGHDT and CDR2 as YYEEEE. This CDR3 is built from 13 residues. This CDR3 reads CASSLGDSETQYF. In DNA, the CDR3 is TGTGCCAGCAGCTTGGGTGACTCGGAGACCCAGTACTTC.

This clone occurred a few times. The chain employs TRBV15 and TRBJ1-2; unclear D gene. The V and J ends lost 0 bases and 8 bases respectively, with 16 bases between them. The CDR3 length is 15 residues. The germline gives CDR1 LNHNV, CDR2 YYDKDF (reference sequence). CDR3 nucleotide sequence: TGTGCCACCAGCAGAGAAAGACAAACCTCGAAGGGCTACACCTTC. The encoded protein is CATSRERQTSKGYTF.